This T cell receptor beta chain originates from a study of vaccination and CD4 T cells after COVID-19. Study details: The peptides that stimulated the cells were overlapping spike peptides from SARS-CoV-2, HCoV-NL63, HCoV-OC43 and HCoV-229E. Findings of the study overall: Within convalescent individuals, 304 out of 307 vaccine-specific clones proved to be spike mono-reactive. The median SARS-CoV-2-reactive clonotype number increased from around 20 to 38, without statistical significance.

An Oncomine TCR Beta short-read assay was used to sequence the DNA from cultured CD4+ T cells. In TCRdb, the PCR reads were re-called with MiXCR into one record per CDR3 protein. The data hold under 25,000 distinct CDR3 sequences, with roughly two fifths observed a single time. Concerning this clonotype itself: Its matching antigen is unknown.

Germline V CDR1 and CDR2: SEHNR, FQNEAQ (reference sequence). The length of the CDR3 is 14 residues. Trimming took 3 bases from V and 4 from J, leaving 11 bases between them. The sample's treatment: roughly 10-day PBMC culture with coronavirus spike peptide pools or control peptides (ViraFEST assay). The sequence was obtained from a human donor who had recovered from COVID-19. The chain has TRBV7-9 and TRBJ2-3; perhaps TRBD1 as D (6 bases). This sample comprised CD4+ T cells from blood, cultured in vitro, obtained before SARS-CoV-2 vaccination. DNA for the CDR3: TGTGCCAGCAGCTTCTTTTCAGGGGCAGATACGCAGTATTTT. Amino acids: CASSFFSGADTQYF.